These T cell receptor beta chains were read from a single sample in a study of T cells in Graves' hyperthyroidism and ophthalmopathy. TCRdb used MiXCR to reprocess the multiplex PCR reads, holding one entry per CDR3 protein. The table includes approximately 400,000 distinct CDR3 sequences, approximately 18% detected once. The sample comprised blood. These receptors were taken from a man between 18 and 35 years old with Graves' ophthalmopathy. Both conserved end residues are part of each CDR3. D genes are given only for firm matches. Clone size is stated in some rows and not others, as once, few, many or a class when expanded.

>TRBJ2-7|many|TRBD2|TRBV4-1
CASSPGGGGAFEQYF
TGCGCCAGCAGCCCTGGGGGCGGGGGGGCTTTCGAGCAGTACTTC
>TRBJ1-1|-|-|TRBV7-9
CASSQNRGLNTEAFF
TGTGCCAGCAGCCAAAACCGAGGGTTGAACACTGAAGCTTTCTTT
>TRBJ2-5|many|-|TRBV20-1
CMPMPKDRGETQYF
TGCATGCCGATGCCCAAGGACCGGGGAGAGACCCAGTACTTC
>TRBJ2-3|-|TRBD2|TRBV10-2
CASSEWRGGLDTQYF
TGCGCCAGCAGTGAGTGGCGGGGGGGGTTGGATACGCAGTATTTT
>TRBJ1-1|-|-|TRBV5-4
CASSLPKGDTEAFF
TGTGCCAGCAGCTTGCCGAAGGGGGACACTGAAGCTTTCTTT
>TRBJ1-2|few|TRBD1|TRBV19
CASSISPGQGSYTF
TGTGCCAGTAGTATTAGCCCTGGACAGGGCTCCTACACCTTC
>TRBJ1-3|-|-|TRBV20-1
CSARDPLSGLGNTIYF
TGCAGTGCTAGGGACCCCCTGTCGGGATTGGGAAACACCATATATTTT
>TRBJ2-5|-|TRBD1|TRBV19
CASSPTSGTEVQETQYF
TGTGCCAGCTCACCAACCTCCGGGACAGAGGTTCAAGAGACCCAGTACTTC
>TRBJ2-1|-|TRBD1|TRBV2
CASSAHRDRGPNEQFF
TGTGCCAGCAGCGCCCACCGGGACAGGGGGCCGAATGAGCAGTTCTTC
>TRBJ1-6|many|-|TRBV5-5
CASSSPSGQRHSPLHF
TGTGCCAGCAGCTCCCCGTCGGGTCAAAGGCATTCACCCCTCCACTTT
>TRBJ2-7|-|TRBD2|TRBV20-1
CSASRGGRRYEQYF
TGCAGTGCCAGCCGGGGGGGTCGTCGCTACGAGCAGTACTTC
>TRBJ1-3|-|-|TRBV10-2
CASRGDGDTIYF
TGCGCCAGCAGGGGGGACGGGGACACCATATATTTT
>TRBJ1-6|-|-|TRBV27
CASSFETGNNSPLHF
TGTGCCAGCAGTTTTGAGACCGGCAATAATTCACCCCTCCACTTT
>TRBJ1-1|many|-|TRBV3-1
CASSQGSRNTEAFF
TGTGCCAGCAGCCAAGGAAGCCGAAACACTGAAGCTTTCTTT
>TRBJ1-1|-|-|TRBV6-6
CASSYKGPYTEAFF
TGTGCCAGCAGTTACAAGGGGCCCTACACTGAAGCTTTCTTT
>TRBJ2-3|many|TRBD1|TRBV12-3/TRBV12-4
CAISGQGTTDTQYF
TGTGCCATCTCGGGACAGGGGACTACAGATACGCAGTATTTT
>TRBJ2-2|-|-|TRBV11-2
CAGSLGLEDPLF
TGTGCCGGCAGCTTAGGTCTCGAGGACCCGCTTTTT
>TRBJ2-1|many|-|TRBV5-1
CASSAGSYNEQFF
TGCGCCAGCAGCGCGGGATCTTACAATGAGCAGTTCTTC
>TRBJ2-3|-|TRBD2|TRBV4-1
CASRTSGGRGDTQYF
TGCGCCAGTAGGACTAGCGGGGGGCGGGGAGATACGCAGTATTTT
>TRBJ1-3|few|-|TRBV3-1
CASSSRLLSGNTIYF
TGTGCCAGCAGCTCCAGATTGCTCTCTGGAAACACCATATATTTT
>TRBJ1-3|few|-|TRBV5-1
CASSSLDTRSGNTIYF
TGCGCCAGCAGCTCCCTGGACACCCGCTCTGGAAACACCATATATTTT
>TRBJ2-1|few|-|TRBV27
CASSLSGQHNEQFF
TGTGCCAGCAGCTTGAGTGGGCAGCACAATGAGCAGTTCTTC
>TRBJ2-1|-|TRBD2|TRBV6-1
CASRGTSGDTYNEQFF
TGTGCCAGCAGGGGGACTAGCGGGGATACCTACAATGAGCAGTTCTTC
>TRBJ2-3|few|-|TRBV14
CASGVGAVSTDTQYF
TGTGCCAGCGGGGTTGGGGCCGTCAGCACAGATACGCAGTATTTT
>TRBJ2-1|few|-|TRBV5-6
CASSLGLRDYNEQFF
TGTGCCAGCAGCTTGGGGCTCAGGGACTACAATGAGCAGTTCTTC
>TRBJ1-2|many|TRBD1|TRBV6-1
CATVTGTGGYGYTF
TGTGCCACCGTGACCGGGACAGGGGGCTATGGCTACACCTTC